These 12 T cell receptor beta chains were sequenced from one sample in a study of shared clonotypes between healthy human individuals. Using immunoSEQ multiplex PCR, the repertoire was profiled, and TCRdb retains in-frame clones only, with some absent. The top ten clones hold about 1.2% of a sample with about 1.5 million clones, over 95% of them seen once. Sequences were obtained from naive CD4+ T cells sorted from blood. Subset defined: CD45RA+ positively selected. Source of these receptors: a man between 25 and 39 years old in good health.

The V call is TRBV18, the J call TRBJ1-3; 11 nucleotides line up with TRBD1. V gave up 3 bases and J gave up 5 bases; unmatched junction bases: 9. The CDR3 has 17 amino acids. Germline CDR1 is KGHSH and CDR2 is LQKENI. CDR3 sequence: CASSPTTGTGGRNTIYF. Here the CDR3 DNA reads TGTGCCAGCTCACCCACTACCGGGACAGGGGGAAGAAACACCATATATTTT.

The chain combines TRBV15 with TRBJ2-3; 15 nucleotides match TRBD2. The ends lost 5 bases at V and 7 bases at J; junction bases unmatched: 4. Per the germline V gene, CDR1 is LNHNV and CDR2 is YYDKDF (reference sequence). The length of the CDR3 is 15 residues. DNA of the CDR3: TGTGCCACCAGCGGAGGGACTAGCGGGAGGAATACGCAGTATTTT. Translated: CATSGGTSGRNTQYF.

The chain combines TRBV6-1 with TRBJ2-2, with D possibly TRBD1 on 5 matching bases. V dropped 3 bases and J dropped 6 bases, with 20 bases sitting between them. The CDR3 runs to 17 residues. From germline, CDR1 is MNHNS and CDR2 SASEGT. CDR3 DNA sequence: TGTGCCAGCAGTGAGGGCAGGGCGATCCCCATCTCCGGGGAGCTGTTTTTT. Translated: CASSEGRAIPISGELFF.

The V gene is TRBV6-6, the J gene TRBJ2-1; no clear D. CDR1 is MNHNY and CDR2 is SVGAGI in the germline V gene (reference sequence). CDR3 size: 15 residues. Trimming left V 0 bases short and J 10 bases short, with 16 bases between. CDR3 nucleotides: TGTGCCAGCAGTTACTCCCCCTCCCTAGGGTCAGAGCAGTTCTTC. It is translated as CASSYSPSLGSEQFF.

This chain joins TRBV25-1 and TRBJ2-1, with 13 nucleotides matching TRBD2. CDR1 and CDR2 from the germline V gene are MGHDK and SYGVNS. The CDR3 is 17 amino acids. The junction had 10 bases not matched to a gene; V was cut back by 2 bases and J by 9 bases. The DNA of the CDR3 is TGTGCCAGCAGTGAACCCCTAGGACTAGCGGGAGCCAGTGAGCAGTTCTTC. This gives the protein CASSEPLGLAGASEQFF.

For the CDR3, the DNA is TGTGCCAGCAGCTTTGGGACAGGGCCTTCCTACGAGCAGTACTTC. It specifies CASSFGTGPSYEQYF. The chain couples TRBV7-9 to TRBJ2-7; 9 nucleotides align to TRBD1. Germline-derived CDR1 and CDR2 are SEHNR and FQNEAQ (reference sequence). The J segment lost 1 base and the V segment lost 3 bases, leaving 4 bases of the junction unmatched. The CDR3 contains 15 residues.

The chain combines TRBV2 with TRBJ1-4; D unclear. CDR1 SNHLY and CDR2 FYNNEI come from the germline V gene. The CDR3 is made up of 14 amino acids. The ends were cut back, 4 bases at V and 4 bases at J, with 10 bases in the middle. CDR3 DNA sequence: TGTGCCAGCAGTGCTGCCAGGTATAATGAAAAACTGTTTTTT. As protein: CASSAARYNEKLFF.

Only one count was recorded for this clone. The rearrangement links TRBV11-2 to TRBJ1-2; the match to TRBD1 covers 9 bases. With V trimmed by 5 bases and J by 7 bases, 11 bases remained unmatched. CDR1 and CDR2 (germline): SGHAT, FQNNGV. The CDR3 consists of 15 residues. The chain's CDR3 is CASSTRGQGLSGYTF. Here the CDR3 DNA reads TGTGCCAGCAGCACAAGGGGACAGGGCTTGAGTGGCTACACCTTC.

V is TRBV18 and J is TRBJ1-5; D not certain. V lost 6 bases to trimming and J lost 3 bases, with 9 bases between them. The CDR3 contains 13 residues. From germline, CDR1 is KGHSH and CDR2 LQKENI. CDR3 sequence reads: CASSWASNQPQHF. The CDR3 bases are TGTGCCAGCTCGTGGGCTTCCAATCAGCCCCAGCATTTT.

This clone was seen once. The chain combines TRBV28 with TRBJ1-3, with D possibly TRBD1 on 6 matching bases. V was shortened by 7 bases and J by 2 bases, with 15 bases between the two germline ends. Germline V gene sequence: CDR1 MDHEN, CDR2 SYDVKM. This CDR3 contains 15 residues. The CDR3 is CASTIAGTTGNTIYF. The CDR3 DNA reads TGTGCCAGCACCATAGCCGGGACAACTGGAAACACCATATATTTT.

As regards this clone: The identical CDR3 is also encoded by other nucleotide sequences in the sample. This CDR3 is CASSPRLDISGNTIYF. The DNA of the CDR3 is TGTGCCAGCTCACCACGCTTGGACATCTCTGGAAACACCATATATTTT. This chain joins TRBV18 and TRBJ1-3, with D possibly being TRBD1 (5 bases). The CDR3 sequence is 16 residues long. Germline CDR1 and CDR2: KGHSH and LQKENI. The germline V and J ends were trimmed by 1 base and 0 bases, with 10 bases remaining between them.

This chain connects TRBV7-8 to TRBJ1-2, with D possibly being TRBD1 (6 bases). The CDR3 has 18 residues. Trimming left V 1 base short and J 5 bases short, with 23 bases between. The germline gives CDR1 SGHVS, CDR2 FQNEAQ. The CDR3 sequence: CASSLVRRGRSSEYGYTF. CDR3 in DNA: TGTGCCAGCAGCTTAGTCCGCAGGGGACGGAGTTCGGAGTATGGCTACACCTTC.